Following are 18 T cell receptor beta chains from one sample sequenced in a study of T cells after yellow fever vaccination. TCRdb re-called the 5' RACE reads through MiXCR, storing one row per CDR3 protein. Among a few hundred thousand distinct CDR3 sequences listed, about a sixth were seen once. The material sequenced was PBMCs, taken less than 6 days after the first yellow fever vaccination. All receptors derive from a man aged 18 to 29 who received the YFV17D yellow fever vaccine.

The sample holds a few counts of this clonotype. The chain is built from TRBV6-5 and TRBJ2-3; D is unresolved. This CDR3 is built from 14 residues. Trimming pared 3 bases from V and 2 bases from J, leaving 9 bases between. Per the germline V gene, CDR1 is MNHEY and CDR2 is SVGAGI. The CDR3 DNA follows: TGTGCCAGCAGTTATCAGCGTCTCACAGATACGCAGTATTTT. Its protein product is CASSYQRLTDTQYF.

This clonotype was seen ten or more times. The rearrangement joins TRBV6-6 to TRBJ2-3, with D unresolved. Deletions cut 5 bases from V and 6 bases from J, with 6 bases between. The CDR3 covers 11 residues. Germline CDR1 MNHNY, CDR2 SVGAGI (reference sequence). The DNA for the CDR3 is TGTGCCAGCAGTCACGGCGATACGCAGTATTTT. Protein product: CASSHGDTQYF.

The chain couples TRBV20-1 to TRBJ1-2; D is possibly TRBD1 (5 bases). Germline V gene lookup returns CDR1 DFQATT and CDR2 SNEGSKA (reference sequence). The CDR3 is 13 residues long. Trimming pared 1 base from V and 6 bases from J, leaving 12 bases between. The CDR3 spells CSARVWDGHGYTF. DNA of the CDR3: TGCAGTGCTAGAGTCTGGGACGGGCATGGCTACACCTTC.

The chain couples TRBV7-2 to TRBJ2-1, with 7 bases lining up with TRBD1. The J segment lost 9 bases and the V segment lost 7 bases, leaving 6 bases of the junction unmatched. This CDR3 is 12 amino acids long. Germline V gene lookup returns CDR1 SGHTA and CDR2 FQGNSA. CDR3 bases: TGTGCCAGCACCATAAACAGGGGTGAGCAGTTCTTC. Translation: CASTINRGEQFF. Full variable domain (outside the CDR3, taken from reference TRBV7-2 and TRBJ2-1): GAGVSQSPSNKVTEKGKDVELRCDPISGHTALYWYRQSLGQGLEFLIYFQGNSAPDKSGLPSDRFSAERTGGSVSTLTIQRTQQEDSAVYLCASTINRGEQFFGPGTRLTVL.

Only a few counts were recorded for this clonotype. This chain joins TRBV10-3 and TRBJ1-1; 9 bases line up with TRBD1. The length of the CDR3 is 14 residues. Per the germline V gene, CDR1 is ENHRY and CDR2 is SYGVKD. Losses at the gene ends were 5 bases for V and 1 base for J; bases not matched to a gene: 2. DNA of the CDR3: TGTGCCATCAGTCCGGGACAGGGGAACACTGAAGCTTTCTTT. This gives the protein CAISPGQGNTEAFF.

The J gene is TRBJ1-1, the V gene TRBV27; D is perhaps TRBD1 (5 bases). Germline assignment: CDR1 MNHEY and CDR2 SMNVEV (reference sequence). Trimming took 1 base from V and 1 from J, leaving 13 bases between them. This CDR3 is 16 amino acids long. CDR3 coding DNA: TGTGCCAGCAGTTTATGGGGGAACGGTAAGAACACTGAAGCTTTCTTT. This translates into CASSLWGNGKNTEAFF.

There are a few counts of this clonotype. The chain uses TRBV6-4 and TRBJ2-2; D possibly corresponds to TRBD2 (5 bases). The CDR3 consists of 15 residues. Germline CDR1 is MRHNA and CDR2 is SNTAGT. The germline V and J ends were trimmed by 3 bases and 6 bases, with 14 bases remaining between them. The CDR3 DNA is TGTGCCAGCAGTGAATGGGCTAGCCCGGCCGGGGAGCTGTTTTTT. Protein: CASSEWASPAGELFF.

This clonotype was seen more than once but under ten times. This sequence joins TRBV12-5 and TRBJ2-5; 9 bases are a match to TRBD1. This CDR3 is 14 amino acids long. CDR1 LGHNT and CDR2 FRNRAP come from the germline V gene. Trimming at V came to 6 bases and at J to 3 bases, leaving 5 bases not matched to a gene. CDR3 amino acids: CASGPGQGKETQYF. CDR3 DNA sequence: TGTGCTAGTGGACCGGGACAGGGAAAAGAGACCCAGTACTTC. Looking up the rest from reference TRBV12-5 and TRBJ2-5 gives the full variable domain: DARVTQTPRHKVTEMGQEVTMRCQPILGHNTVFWYRQTMMQGLELLAYFRNRAPLDDSGMPKDRFSAEMPDATLATLKIQPSEPRDSAVYFCASGPGQGKETQYFGPGTRLLVL.

The V and J genes are TRBV20-1 and TRBJ1-1; 9 positions agree with TRBD1. V shed 4 bases, J shed 1 base, and the junction held 4 bases outside the gene matches. This CDR3 is 14 amino acids long. Per the germline V gene, CDR1 is DFQATT and CDR2 is SNEGSKA (reference sequence). The CDR3 DNA sequence: TGCAGTGCTACCCGACAGGGGGGGAACACTGAAGCTTTCTTT. Translated: CSATRQGGNTEAFF.

The rearrangement uses TRBV11-2 and TRBJ1-2; 7 bases match TRBD1. The CDR3 spans 14 residues. Germline V gene data show CDR1 as SGHAT and CDR2 as FQNNGV. V was pared by 5 bases and J by 6 bases, with 9 bases of the junction left unmatched. CDR3 sequence (DNA): TGTGCCAGCAGCCTTCCTGACAGGGTTCATGGCTACACCTTC. This codes for CASSLPDRVHGYTF.

Here the CDR3 DNA reads TGCAGCGTTGAAGCCTATTCTGATCCGGGCGAGCAGTACTTC. Translating gives CSVEAYSDPGEQYF. V gene TRBV29-1 combines with J gene TRBJ2-7; D remains unclear. V shed 1 base and J shed 6 bases, with 16 bases lying between them. The CDR3 is 14 amino acids. CDR1 and CDR2 (germline): SQVTM, ANQGSEA.

This clonotype was detected only a few times. This chain joins TRBV5-1 and TRBJ2-2; 9 bases are shared with TRBD1. V gave up 6 bases and J gave up 1 base; unmatched junction bases: 7. This CDR3 spans 16 amino acids. The germline V gene has CDR1 SGHRS and CDR2 YFSETQ. CDR3 coding DNA: TGCGCCAGCACCACCCCGGGACAGGGGAACACCGGGGAGCTGTTTTTT. It specifies CASTTPGQGNTGELFF. Variable domain in full (rest from reference TRBV5-1 and TRBJ2-2): KAGVTQTPRYLIKTRGQQVTLSCSPISGHRSVSWYQQTPGQGLQFLFEYFSETQRNKGNFPGRFSGRQFSNSRSEMNVSTLELGDSALYLCASTTPGQGNTGELFFGEGSRLTVL.

This chain uses TRBV6-2 or TRBV6-3 with TRBJ1-2, with D possibly being TRBD1 (6 bases). V lost 3 bases, J lost 5 bases, and 16 bases lay in between. The length of the CDR3 is 15 residues. Germline values: CDR1 MNHEY, CDR2 SVGEGT. The CDR3: CASSYSGTLTYGYTF. The CDR3 DNA is TGTGCCAGCAGTTATTCCGGGACACTTACTTATGGCTACACCTTC.

This sequence joins TRBV19 and TRBJ2-1; perhaps D is TRBD1 or TRBD2 (6 bases each). Germline lookup yields CDR1 LNHDA and CDR2 SQIVND (reference sequence). There are 16 residues in the CDR3. V lost 1 base to trimming and J lost 4 bases, with 14 bases between them. CDR3 nucleotide sequence: TGTGCCAGTAGTATAGCGAAGGGGGGACCTTACAATGAGCAGTTCTTC. Translating gives CASSIAKGGPYNEQFF.

The V and J genes are TRBV19 and TRBJ2-3, with D unresolved. Trimming took 3 bases from V and 0 from J, leaving 13 bases between them. CDR1 is LNHDA and CDR2 is SQIVND in the germline V gene (reference sequence). The CDR3 is 16 residues long. In nucleotides, the CDR3 is TGTGCCAGTAGTATTGGTGGAGCAGCTAGCACAGATACGCAGTATTTT. Residues: CASSIGGAASTDTQYF.

The chain recombines TRBV24-1 with TRBJ2-1; TRBD1 might be the D (5 bases). Trimming stripped 6 bases from V and 8 bases from J, with 13 bases between. The germline gives CDR1 KGHDR, CDR2 SFDVKD. The CDR3 totals 13 residues. This chain's CDR3 is CATSQGSLYEQFF. As DNA, the CDR3 is TGTGCCACCAGTCAGGGTAGTCTCTATGAGCAGTTCTTC.

This clonotype came up a few times. J is TRBJ2-1 and V is TRBV11-2; 8 positions agree with TRBD1. CDR1 and CDR2 from the germline V gene are SGHAT and FQNNGV. There are 17 residues in the CDR3. V was pared by 0 bases and J by 0 bases, with 4 bases of the junction left unmatched. The CDR3 bases are TGTGCCAGCAGCTTAGATTGGACAGGGAGCTCCTACAATGAGCAGTTCTTC. This codes for CASSLDWTGSSYNEQFF.

The V and J genes are TRBV15 and TRBJ2-3; D is possibly TRBD1 (5 bases). CDR3 length: 17 residues. The ends were cut back, 0 bases at V and 2 bases at J, with 15 bases in the middle. CDR1 is LNHNV and CDR2 is YYDKDF in the germline V gene (reference sequence). Here the CDR3 DNA reads TGTGCCACCAGCAGAGATTGGGCCAGGGAAGCCACAGATACGCAGTATTTT. The encoded protein is CATSRDWAREATDTQYF.